This T cell receptor beta chain was sequenced for a study of blood T cell repertoires in COVID-19. Background on the study: There were acute and convalescent COVID-19 samples, and they came from the United States, Italy and Spain. The cDNA or gDNA used as material had been derived from T cells, B-cell-depleted T cells, or PBMCs.

Methods used by the authors: By means of reference gene primer amplification, nucleated cell counts were estimated. Here immunoSEQ multiplex PCR was the method, and the copy in TCRdb shows in-frame clones only, minus some. Clone size and the V and J calls come from that table; the DNA yielded D and trimming. Of 120,000 to 150,000 clones listed, over 80% are singletons. This clone was seen more than once but under ten times. At the DNA level, this CDR3 is encoded by other sequences in the same sample as well. V dropped 0 bases and J dropped 7 bases, with 10 bases sitting between them. The germline V gene has CDR1 SGHDT and CDR2 YYEEEE. This CDR3 has 13 amino acids.

The origin of this receptor is a woman at least 80 years old with acute or convalescent COVID-19. Sequencing input: peripheral blood. V is TRBV5-6 and J is TRBJ1-2; TRBD1 might be the D (5 bases). The DNA for the CDR3 is TGTGCCAGCAGCTTGGCTGGGGGGGGTGGCTACACCTTC. Translation: CASSLAGGGGYTF.